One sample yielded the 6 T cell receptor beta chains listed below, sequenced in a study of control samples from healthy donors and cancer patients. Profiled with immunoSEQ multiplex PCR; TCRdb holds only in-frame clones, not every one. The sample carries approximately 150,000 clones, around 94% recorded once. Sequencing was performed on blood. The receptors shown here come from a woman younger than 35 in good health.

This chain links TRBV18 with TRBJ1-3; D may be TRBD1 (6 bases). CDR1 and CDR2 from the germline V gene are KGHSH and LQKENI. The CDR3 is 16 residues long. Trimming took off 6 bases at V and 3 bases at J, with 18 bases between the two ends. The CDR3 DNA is TGTGCCAGCTCCCCTTCTACAGGGAATGATGGAAACACCATATATTTT. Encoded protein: CASSPSTGNDGNTIYF. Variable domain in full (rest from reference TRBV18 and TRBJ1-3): NAGVMQNPRHLVRRRGQEARLRCSPMKGHSHVYWYRQLPEEGLKFMVYLQKENIIDESGMPKERFSAEFPKEGPSILRIQQVVRGDSAAYFCASSPSTGNDGNTIYFGEGSWLTVV.

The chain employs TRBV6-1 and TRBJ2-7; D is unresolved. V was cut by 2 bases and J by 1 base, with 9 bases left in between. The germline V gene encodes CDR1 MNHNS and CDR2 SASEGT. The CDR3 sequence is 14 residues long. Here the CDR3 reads CASSENDGSYEQYF. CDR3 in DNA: TGTGCCAGCAGTGAAAACGACGGATCCTACGAGCAGTACTTC.

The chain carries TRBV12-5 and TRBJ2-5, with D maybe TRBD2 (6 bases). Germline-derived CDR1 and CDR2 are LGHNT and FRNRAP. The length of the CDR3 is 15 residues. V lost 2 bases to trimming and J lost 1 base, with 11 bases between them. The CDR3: CASGLSREPQETQYF. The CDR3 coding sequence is TGTGCTAGTGGTTTGAGTCGGGAGCCCCAAGAGACCCAGTACTTC.

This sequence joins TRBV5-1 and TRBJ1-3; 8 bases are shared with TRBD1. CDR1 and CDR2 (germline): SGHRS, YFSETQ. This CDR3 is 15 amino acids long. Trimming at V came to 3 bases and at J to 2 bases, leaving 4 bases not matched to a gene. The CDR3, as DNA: TGCGCCAGCAGCTGGTCGACAGGGGCTGGAAACACCATATATTTT. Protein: CASSWSTGAGNTIYF.

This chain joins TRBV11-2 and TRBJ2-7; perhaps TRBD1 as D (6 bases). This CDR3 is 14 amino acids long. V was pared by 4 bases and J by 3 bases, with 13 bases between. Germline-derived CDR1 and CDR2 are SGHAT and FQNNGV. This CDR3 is CASSYDRFYYEQYF. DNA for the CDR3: TGTGCCAGCAGCTATGACAGGTTCTACTACGAGCAGTACTTC. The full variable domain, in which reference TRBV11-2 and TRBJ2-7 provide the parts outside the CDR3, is EAGVAQSPRYKIIEKRQSVAFWCNPISGHATLYWYQQILGQGPKLLIQFQNNGVVDDSQLPKDRFSAERLKGVDSTLKIQPAKLEDSAVYLCASSYDRFYYEQYFGPGTRLTVT.

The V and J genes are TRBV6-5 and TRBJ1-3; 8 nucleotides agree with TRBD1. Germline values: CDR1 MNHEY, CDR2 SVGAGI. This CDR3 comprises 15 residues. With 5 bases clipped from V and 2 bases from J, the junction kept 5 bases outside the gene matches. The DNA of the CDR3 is TGTGCCAGCAGTCCAGGACAGGGACCTGGAAACACCATATATTTT. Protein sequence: CASSPGQGPGNTIYF.